The rows below give T cell receptor beta chains drawn from one sample of a study of brain T cells in children with intractable seizures. This table comes from immunoSEQ multiplex PCR, and its TCRdb copy is limited to in-frame clones, with some not included. The sample yields about 340,000 clones, roughly 92% seen once. The sample was peripheral blood, taken approximately 5 months after surgery. The receptors stem from a boy under two years old with tuberous sclerosis and intractable seizures. Both conserved end residues are part of each CDR3. Each record gives: V gene, clone size, D gene, J gene, CDR3 protein, CDR3 DNA. A D gene is named only where the DNA matches it firmly. Only some rows state a clone size, as once, few, many or a class for expanded clones.

TRBV2	-	-	TRBJ1-4	CASSERGDGKLFF	TGTGCCAGCAGTGAGCGGGGGGATGGAAAACTGTTTTTT
TRBV3-1/TRBV3-2	-	TRBD2	TRBJ2-7	CASSRPLAGVHYEQYF	TGTGCCAGCAGCCGGCCACTAGCGGGAGTGCACTACGAGCAGTACTTC
TRBV4-1	-	TRBD1	TRBJ1-5	CASSHYRGSNQPQHF	TGCGCCAGCAGCCACTACAGGGGAAGCAATCAGCCCCAGCATTTT
TRBV2	-	TRBD2	TRBJ2-7	CASKFGTSGHEQYF	TGTGCCAGCAAATTCGGGACTAGCGGTCACGAGCAGTACTTC
TRBV7-9	-	-	TRBJ2-7	CASSFRDNPYEQYF	TGTGCCAGCAGCTTCCGGGACAATCCCTACGAGCAGTACTTC
TRBV27	-	-	TRBJ1-5	CASSLKWKGGNQPQHF	TGTGCCAGCAGTTTAAAATGGAAGGGAGGGAATCAGCCCCAGCATTTT
TRBV6-2/TRBV6-3	-	TRBD1	TRBJ2-7	CASSSLQGIHEQYF	TGTGCCAGCAGTTCGCTACAGGGGATTCACGAGCAGTACTTC
TRBV4-2	once	-	TRBJ1-3	CASSQVGGRWVSGNTIYF	TGTGCCAGCAGCCAAGTCGGGGGCCGTTGGGTCTCTGGAAACACCATATATTTT
TRBV6-5	once	TRBD1	TRBJ1-1	CASSWAPGTGEAFF	TGTGCCAGCAGTTGGGCCCCTGGGACAGGCGAAGCTTTCTTT
TRBV9	-	TRBD1	TRBJ1-1	CASSVSLGQGNTEAFF	TGTGCCAGCAGCGTATCATTAGGACAGGGTAACACTGAAGCTTTCTTT
TRBV21-1	-	-	TRBJ2-5	CASQRGSRGRQETQYF	TGTGCCAGCCAGCGCGGGAGTAGGGGCCGCCAAGAGACCCAGTACTTC
TRBV6-1	-	TRBD2	TRBJ2-7	CASSEASGTSLIAEQYF	TGTGCCAGCAGTGAAGCGAGCGGGACTAGCTTGATTGCGGAGCAGTACTTC
TRBV30	-	-	TRBJ2-4	CAWSTGQRKNIQYF	TGTGCCTGGAGTACCGGGCAGCGAAAAAACATTCAGTACTTC
TRBV11-2	-	TRBD1	TRBJ2-3	CASSFGQGDYTDTQYF	TGTGCCAGCAGCTTTGGACAGGGGGATTACACAGATACGCAGTATTTT
TRBV7-2	-	-	TRBJ2-7	CASSSLYVDTSYEQYF	TGTGCCAGCAGCTCACTTTACGTCGACACATCCTACGAGCAGTACTTC
TRBV7-6	-	-	TRBJ1-2	CASSALPGGGDYGYTF	TGTGCCAGCAGCGCATTACCGGGGGGTGGGGACTATGGCTACACCTTC
TRBV3-1/TRBV3-2	once	TRBD2	TRBJ2-7	CASSQVSLAGKGQYF	TGTGCCAGCAGCCAAGTAAGTCTAGCGGGAAAAGGGCAGTACTTC
TRBV4-1	-	-	TRBJ1-2	CASSHPAVERTYGYTF	TGCGCCAGCAGCCATCCCGCTGTAGAACGGACCTATGGCTACACCTTC
TRBV27	-	TRBD1	TRBJ1-1	CASSVLFPGTGNTEAFF	TGTGCCAGCAGTGTATTATTCCCTGGGACAGGGAACACTGAAGCTTTCTTT
TRBV6-5	-	-	TRBJ2-5	CASSYSETQYF	TGTGCCAGCAGTTACTCGGAGACCCAGTACTTC
TRBV24-1	-	-	TRBJ1-3	CATSDPRHSSGNTIYF	TGTGCCACCAGTGATCCACGACACAGCTCTGGAAACACCATATATTTT
TRBV7-9	-	-	TRBJ1-1	CASSFGDTEAFF	TGTGCCAGCAGCTTCGGAGACACTGAAGCTTTCTTT
TRBV9	-	TRBD2	TRBJ2-7	CASSVGGLAGVNEQYF	TGTGCCAGCAGCGTGGGGGGACTAGCGGGAGTAAACGAGCAGTACTTC
TRBV30	-	TRBD1	TRBJ2-7	CAGQDRWSYEQYF	TGTGCCGGACAGGACAGATGGTCCTACGAGCAGTACTTC
TRBV24-1	-	TRBD1	TRBJ1-5	CATSPRDRGLGNQPQHF	TGTGCCACCAGTCCAAGGGACAGGGGGCTTGGCAATCAGCCCCAGCATTTT
TRBV30	-	-	TRBJ2-1	CAWSPGYGGRHEQFF	TGTGCCTGGAGTCCGGGGTATGGGGGAAGGCATGAGCAGTTCTTC
TRBV11-3	-	-	TRBJ2-7	CASSPRTVQGEQYF	TGTGCCAGCAGCCCCAGGACAGTCCAAGGCGAGCAGTACTTC
TRBV9	-	-	TRBJ1-1	CASSAQGGGYTEAFF	TGTGCCAGCAGCGCTCAGGGTGGGGGGTACACTGAAGCTTTCTTT
TRBV27	-	TRBD1	TRBJ1-6	CASTQGGPNSPLHF	TGTGCCAGCACCCAGGGGGGCCCTAATTCACCCCTCCACTTT
TRBV11-2	-	TRBD2	TRBJ2-3	CASSPIVTSVKGDTQYF	TGTGCCAGCAGCCCTATAGTGACTAGCGTCAAAGGGGATACGCAGTATTTT
TRBV20-1	-	-	TRBJ2-7	CSASSLAREQYF	TGCAGTGCTAGTAGCCTAGCTCGCGAGCAGTACTTC
TRBV7-9	-	-	TRBJ1-1	CASSLSWGTEAFF	TGTGCCAGCAGCTTAAGTTGGGGGACTGAAGCTTTCTTT
TRBV5-6	-	TRBD2	TRBJ2-7	CASSLGTSGAEQYF	TGTGCCAGCAGCTTGGGGACTAGCGGGGCCGAGCAGTACTTC
TRBV3-1/TRBV3-2	-	-	TRBJ2-7	CASSQEKGPADEQYF	TGTGCCAGCAGCCAAGAGAAGGGACCGGCAGACGAGCAGTACTTC
TRBV7-9	-	TRBD2	TRBJ2-7	CASSQTGLAGVEQYF	TGTGCCAGCAGCCAAACGGGACTAGCGGGGGTCGAGCAGTACTTC
TRBV9	once	TRBD2	TRBJ2-3	CASSVGTRITDTQYF	TGTGCCAGCAGCGTAGGGACTAGAATTACAGATACGCAGTATTTT
TRBV29-1	-	-	TRBJ2-1	CSVGSWNEQFF	TGCAGCGTTGGCTCGTGGAATGAGCAGTTCTTC
TRBV30	-	TRBD2	TRBJ2-3	CAWNLIGREFTDTQYF	TGTGCCTGGAACTTAATTGGGCGGGAGTTCACAGATACGCAGTATTTT
TRBV14	-	TRBD2	TRBJ2-1	CASSTRLAGSYNEQFF	TGTGCCAGCAGCACACGACTAGCGGGTAGTTACAATGAGCAGTTCTTC
TRBV2	-	-	TRBJ2-1	CASISHISYNEQFF	TGTGCCAGCATATCCCACATCTCCTACAATGAGCAGTTCTTC
TRBV7-8	-	-	TRBJ1-1	CASSRDRRFEAFF	TGTGCCAGCAGCCGCGACAGACGATTTGAAGCTTTCTTT
TRBV19	-	-	TRBJ1-4	CASSLDPDNEKLFF	TGTGCCAGTAGCCTGGACCCGGATAATGAAAAACTGTTTTTT
TRBV13	-	TRBD2	TRBJ2-5	CASSSAGGGETQYF	TGTGCCAGCAGCTCAGCGGGAGGGGGGGAGACCCAGTACTTC
TRBV18	-	-	TRBJ2-5	CASSTRGETQYF	TGTGCCAGCTCCACCAGAGGGGAGACCCAGTACTTC
TRBV11-3	-	TRBD1	TRBJ2-7	CASSLTGGYEQYF	TGTGCCAGCAGCTTGACAGGGGGCTACGAGCAGTACTTC
TRBV23-1	-	TRBD1	TRBJ1-5	CASSADRGLYSNQPQHF	TGCGCCAGCAGTGCGGACAGGGGACTTTATAGCAATCAGCCCCAGCATTTT
TRBV21-1	-	-	TRBJ2-5	CASSKQGSGRVQETQYF	TGTGCCAGCAGCAAACAGGGTAGCGGGAGAGTCCAAGAGACCCAGTACTTC
TRBV5-4	-	TRBD1	TRBJ2-7	CASSLRDSTYEQYF	TGTGCCAGCAGCTTGAGGGACAGTACCTACGAGCAGTACTTC
TRBV19	-	-	TRBJ2-7	CASSTGGGVSYEQYF	TGTGCCAGTAGTACAGGAGGTGGGGTATCCTACGAGCAGTACTTC
TRBV28	-	TRBD1	TRBJ1-5	CASSSIRDRDQPQHF	TGTGCCAGCAGTTCGATCCGGGACAGAGATCAGCCCCAGCATTTT
TRBV15	-	-	TRBJ2-2	CATSKEPVGGPNTGELFF	TGTGCCACCAGCAAAGAACCGGTCGGGGGGCCGAACACCGGGGAGCTGTTTTTT
TRBV13	few	-	TRBJ1-6	CASTLDGWDSPLHF	TGTGCCAGCACCCTGGACGGCTGGGATTCACCCCTCCACTTT
TRBV5-1	once	-	TRBJ2-3	CASSLGGPSTDTQYF	TGCGCCAGCAGCTTGGGGGGTCCTAGCACAGATACGCAGTATTTT
TRBV6-1	-	TRBD1	TRBJ1-2	CASSDPGQANYGYTF	TGTGCCAGCAGTGACCCGGGACAGGCTAACTATGGCTACACCTTC
TRBV7-2	few	TRBD2	TRBJ2-7	CASSLGTYTLAGELDEQYF	TGTGCCAGCAGCTTAGGTACCTACACCCTAGCGGGAGAACTTGACGAGCAGTACTTC
TRBV25-1	-	-	TRBJ2-2	CASSVGSNTGELFF	TGTGCCAGCAGTGTGGGGTCGAACACCGGGGAGCTGTTTTTT
TRBV19	once	TRBD1	TRBJ1-6	CASSISDRNSPLHF	TGTGCCAGTAGTATATCGGACAGGAATTCACCCCTCCACTTT